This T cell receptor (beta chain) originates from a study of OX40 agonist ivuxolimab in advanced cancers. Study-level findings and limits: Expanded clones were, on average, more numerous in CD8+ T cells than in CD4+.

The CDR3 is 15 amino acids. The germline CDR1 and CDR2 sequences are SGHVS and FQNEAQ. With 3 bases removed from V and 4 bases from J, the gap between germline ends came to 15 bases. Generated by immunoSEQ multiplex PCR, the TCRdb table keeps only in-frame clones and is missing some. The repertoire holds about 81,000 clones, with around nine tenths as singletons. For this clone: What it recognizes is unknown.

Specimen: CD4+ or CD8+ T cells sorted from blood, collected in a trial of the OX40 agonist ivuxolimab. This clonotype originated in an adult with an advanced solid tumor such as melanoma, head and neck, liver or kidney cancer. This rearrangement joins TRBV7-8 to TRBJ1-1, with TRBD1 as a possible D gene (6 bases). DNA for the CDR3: TGTGCCAGCAGCTTGGGACATGGGAGGATCACTGAAGCTTTCTTT. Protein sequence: CASSLGHGRITEAFF.